Sequencing of this T cell receptor beta chain was carried out in a study of shared clonotypes between healthy human individuals. The length of the CDR3 is 14 residues. The germline gives CDR1 GTSNPN, CDR2 SVGIG (reference sequence). V was shortened by 2 bases and J by 0 bases, with 9 bases between the two germline ends. Naive CD8 cells lacked CD45RO, underwent positive selection for CCR7 and left out terminally differentiated effector memory CD45RA+ cells. Sequencing was performed with immunoSEQ multiplex PCR; in TCRdb, only in-frame clones are kept and a portion is missing. This table has about 800,000 clones, just over 95% appearing once.

V gene TRBV30 combines with J gene TRBJ2-3; no firm D call. This TCR was sampled from a man aged 25 to 40 in good health. The sequencing input was naive CD8+ T cells sorted from blood. The CDR3 protein is CAWSHQASTDTQYF. CDR3 sequence (DNA): TGTGCCTGGAGTCACCAGGCAAGCACAGATACGCAGTATTTT.